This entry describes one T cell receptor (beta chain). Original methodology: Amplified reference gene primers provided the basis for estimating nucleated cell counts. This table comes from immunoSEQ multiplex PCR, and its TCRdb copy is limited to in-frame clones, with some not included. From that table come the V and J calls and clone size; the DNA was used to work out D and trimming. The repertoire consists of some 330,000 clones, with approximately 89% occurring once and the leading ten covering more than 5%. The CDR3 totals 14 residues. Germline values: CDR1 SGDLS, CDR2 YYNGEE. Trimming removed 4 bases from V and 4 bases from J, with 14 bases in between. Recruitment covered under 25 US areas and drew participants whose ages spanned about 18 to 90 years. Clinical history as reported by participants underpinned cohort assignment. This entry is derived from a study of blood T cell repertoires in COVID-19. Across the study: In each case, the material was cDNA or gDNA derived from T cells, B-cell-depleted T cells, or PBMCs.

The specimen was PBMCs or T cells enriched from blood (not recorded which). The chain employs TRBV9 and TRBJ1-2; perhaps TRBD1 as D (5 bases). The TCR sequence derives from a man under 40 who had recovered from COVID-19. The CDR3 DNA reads TGTGCCAGCAGCCCGGGTCAGGGACTCTATGGCTACACCTTC. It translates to CASSPGQGLYGYTF.